This T cell receptor (beta chain) comes out of a study of spatial heterogeneity in lung cancer. The study, taken as a whole, reports: Counts of expanded intratumoral alpha and beta TCRs tracked tumor mutation counts.

This clonotype was picked up many times. Its antigen is still unknown. V shed 4 bases and J 4 bases; nucleotides not matched to a gene: 18. The V gene's germline CDR1 is SGHTA and CDR2 FQGTGA. The CDR3 runs 18 residues. Time point noted: sample taken at primary tumor resection. Tumor, nontumor lung or frozen PBMC supplied whole RNA that was sequenced unsorted. Each CDR3 protein gets one entry after TCRdb re-called the 5' RACE reads with MiXCR. The data contain some 14,000 distinct CDR3 sequences, over 3% of them singletons. The sample in question was lung tumor tissue, obtained at surgery. The rearrangement joins TRBV7-3 to TRBJ1-1; 7 nucleotides line up with TRBD1. The sequence came from a male donor with early-stage non-small cell lung cancer. CDR3 in DNA: TGTGCCAGCAGCTCAGGGCCCTCGACAGGGAAGACCCTCACTGAAGCTTTCTTT. It yields the protein CASSSGPSTGKTLTEAFF.